In this sample, the clone carrying this T cell receptor (beta chain) turned up a few times. Its antigen is unidentified. Primed by a sample-barcoded 5' primer and a J-beta primer mix, a second PCR proceeded for 7 to 11 cycles. TCRdb itself ran the 5' RACE reads through MiXCR, one entry per CDR3 protein. The repertoire holds 1 million to 1.2 million distinct CDR3 sequences, with more than 30% as singletons. Unmatched junction bases numbered 5, after V lost 5 bases and J lost 5 bases. The CDR3 runs to 14 residues. Germline V gives CDR1 LGHDT, CDR2 YNNKEL (reference sequence). These data are taken from a study of blood T cells in healthy people across ages. The wider study: When template switching was applied, about one barcoded beta molecule was captured per two T cells.

Study conclusions and caveats: Higher diversity and more naive CD4+ cells were features of long-lived donors, compared to aged donors. Reliance upon unsorted PBMCs precluded definitive naive versus antigen-experienced comparison. Diversity was estimated from one million T cells, and these estimates were considered underestimates.

This TCR came from a man younger than 30 in good health. Sequenced: blood. The chain joins TRBV3-1 to TRBJ2-2; 7 nucleotides agree with TRBD1. CDR3 coding DNA: TGTGCCAGCAGCAAGGGGGCGCGAACCGGGGAGCTGTTTTTT. It translates to CASSKGARTGELFF.